This T cell receptor (beta chain) was observed in a study of T-cell memory formation after mild COVID-19. Findings of the study overall: Cross-reactive memory seemingly joined, as some responding clones were found in pre-infection memory. Later expanders leaned CD4+, whereas day 15 to 85 contracting clones were balanced CD4/CD8.

A few counts support this clonotype. Its antigen remains unknown. Constant-segment primers and 5'RACE yielded cDNA libraries for TCR alpha and TCR beta, each carrying sample barcodes and UMIs. From the 5' RACE reads, TCRdb called clonotypes with MiXCR, one entry per CDR3 protein. The sample gives about 390,000 distinct CDR3 sequences, more than 20% of which show up once; approximately 12% is in the top ten. The CDR3 spans 15 residues. Looked up from germline, CDR1 is MGHRA and CDR2 is YSYEKL. The V and J ends lost 0 bases and 4 bases respectively, with 12 bases between them. This sequence originates from an adult woman who had mild COVID-19 (a few samples of this study predate the infection). Cell type and time point are not known. Sequencing was done on a sample of PBMCs or a T cell subset sorted from them (not recorded which). The chain couples TRBV4-1 to TRBJ1-1; D is possibly TRBD1 (5 bases). CDR3 protein: CASSQDVWQGTEAFF. Here the CDR3 DNA reads TGCGCCAGCAGCCAAGACGTCTGGCAGGGCACTGAAGCTTTCTTT.